The 13 T cell receptor beta chains listed next were all sequenced from one sample in a study of blood T cell repertoires in COVID-19. Clones were sequenced by immunoSEQ multiplex PCR, and TCRdb holds only the in-frame ones, with some missing. The sample yields under 150,000 clones, about nine tenths seen once. The sequencing input was peripheral blood. Receptors were obtained from a man aged 50-59 years with active COVID-19.

This clone showed up just once. V is TRBV10-3 and J is TRBJ1-5; TRBD1 is a possible D gene (5 bases). The CDR3 has 14 residues. Between the trimmed V and J ends, which lost 0 bases and 7 bases, there was a span of 10 bases. CDR1 is ENHRY and CDR2 is SYGVKD in the germline V gene. The CDR3 loop is CAISESGTSQPQHF. CDR3 DNA: TGTGCCATCAGTGAGTCAGGGACTTCGCAGCCCCAGCATTTT.

Regarding this clone: At the DNA level, this CDR3 is encoded by other sequences in the same sample as well. The chain combines TRBV6-6 with TRBJ2-3; D gene unclear. This CDR3 has 12 amino acids. CDR1 MNHNY and CDR2 SVGAGI come from the germline V gene (reference sequence). V was clipped by 2 bases and J by 4 bases, with 4 bases between them. CDR3 in amino acids: CASSYEADTQYF. CDR3 in DNA: TGTGCCAGCAGTTACGAGGCAGATACGCAGTATTTT.

The V call is TRBV5-4, the J call TRBJ2-4; TRBD2 is a possible D gene (5 bases). The CDR3 is 14 residues long. Germline CDR1 and CDR2: SGHNT and YYREEE (reference sequence). V lost 4 bases and J 6 bases, leaving 14 bases between the germline ends. The CDR3 protein is CASSPGGQTNIQYF. In DNA form, the CDR3 reads TGTGCCAGCAGCCCCGGCGGGCAAACAAACATTCAGTACTTC.

V gene TRBV10-3 combines with J gene TRBJ2-1, with unresolved D. This CDR3 has 15 amino acids. The ends were cut back, 5 bases at V and 0 bases at J, with 11 bases in the middle. The germline gives CDR1 ENHRY, CDR2 SYGVKD. The DNA for the CDR3 is TGTGCCATCAGTTGGGCAGAAAGCTCCTACAATGAGCAGTTCTTC. Amino acids: CAISWAESSYNEQFF.

The V and J genes are TRBV4-1 and TRBJ1-6; weak D call: TRBD1 (6 bases). Germline V gives CDR1 MGHRA, CDR2 YSYEKL. This CDR3 comprises 15 residues. Deletions cut 4 bases from V and 8 bases from J, with 15 bases between. In DNA, the CDR3 is TGCGCCAGCAGCCCAGGGTTCAGGGGCGATTCACCCCTCCACTTT. Translation gives CASSPGFRGDSPLHF.

The chain is built from TRBV3-1 (or the pseudogene TRBV3-2) and TRBJ2-1, with 9 bases identical to TRBD2. V lost 1 base, J lost 6 bases, and 4 bases stayed unmatched. The CDR3 covers 15 residues. The germline V gene encodes CDR1 LGHDT and CDR2 YNNKEL (reference sequence). CDR3 nucleotides: TGTGCCAGCAGCCAAGTAGCGGGAGTGGTCAATGAGCAGTTCTTC. Translation: CASSQVAGVVNEQFF.

This chain connects TRBV5-5 to TRBJ2-2; 7 bases map to TRBD1. Unmatched junction bases numbered 4, after V lost 2 bases and J lost 0 bases. Germline values: CDR1 SGHKS, CDR2 YYEKEE (reference sequence). The CDR3 consists of 16 residues. The CDR3 bases are TGTGCCAGCAGCTTTCCCCAGGGGGCGAACACCGGGGAGCTGTTTTTT. Translating it yields CASSFPQGANTGELFF. Complete variable domain (other parts from reference TRBV5-5 and TRBJ2-2): DAGVTQSPTHLIKTRGQQVTLRCSPISGHKSVSWYQQVLGQGPQFIFQYYEKEERGRGNFPDRFSARQFPNYSSELNVNALLLGDSALYLCASSFPQGANTGELFFGEGSRLTVL.

The V gene is TRBV7-9, the J gene TRBJ2-1; 12 positions agree with TRBD2. The CDR3 contains 18 residues. The V segment lost 5 bases and the J segment 4 bases; nucleotides outside the gene matches: 12. Germline V lookup: CDR1 SEHNR, CDR2 FQNEAQ (reference sequence). CDR3 in amino acids: CASSHPGTSGWGYNEQFF. The CDR3 region has the DNA TGTGCCAGCAGCCACCCCGGGACTAGCGGGTGGGGGTACAATGAGCAGTTCTTC. The full variable domain, in which reference TRBV7-9 and TRBJ2-1 provide the parts outside the CDR3, is DTGVSQNPRHKITKRGQNVTFRCDPISEHNRLYWYRQTLGQGPEFLTYFQNEAQLEKSRLLSDRFSAERPKGSFSTLEIQRTEQGDSAMYLCASSHPGTSGWGYNEQFFGPGTRLTVL.

V is TRBV18 and J is TRBJ2-2; D perhaps matches TRBD1 (5 bases). Germline V CDR1 and CDR2: KGHSH, LQKENI. The CDR3 has 17 residues. The ends were cut back, 1 base at V and 5 bases at J, with 17 bases in the middle. The CDR3 reads CASSPLSDRKGTGELFF. CDR3 DNA sequence: TGTGCCAGCTCACCACTGTCGGACCGCAAGGGGACCGGGGAGCTGTTTTTT. Full variable domain (outside the CDR3, taken from reference TRBV18 and TRBJ2-2): NAGVMQNPRHLVRRRGQEARLRCSPMKGHSHVYWYRQLPEEGLKFMVYLQKENIIDESGMPKERFSAEFPKEGPSILRIQQVVRGDSAAYFCASSPLSDRKGTGELFFGEGSRLTVL.

The CDR3 region has the DNA TGTGCCAGCAGCCCCGAGCGGACTAGCGGGCGTTACAATGAGCAGTTCTTC. This gives the protein CASSPERTSGRYNEQFF. The gene calls are TRBV4-2 and TRBJ2-1; 11 bases match TRBD2. Germline CDR1 is LGHNA and CDR2 is YNFKEQ. V gave up 4 bases and J gave up 4 bases; unmatched junction bases: 9. This CDR3 has 17 residues.

A single count supports this clone. The chain has TRBV9 and TRBJ2-6; possibly TRBD2 for D (7 bases). CDR1 and CDR2 (germline): SGDLS, YYNGEE. Between the trimmed V and J ends, which lost 4 bases and 3 bases, there was a span of 20 bases. The CDR3 is 18 amino acids. The CDR3 DNA reads as TGTGCCAGCAGCCCGCGGGGGACACAACCAAATGGGGCCAACGTCCTGACTTTC. As protein: CASSPRGTQPNGANVLTF.

The CDR3 DNA is TGTGCCAGCAGCTTGGGACAGGACCGTGGCTACACCTTC. Amino acids: CASSLGQDRGYTF. The V gene is TRBV5-6, the J gene TRBJ1-2; the D gene is possibly TRBD1 (6 bases). V lost 0 bases and J 7 bases, leaving 10 bases between the germline ends. This CDR3 comprises 13 residues. Germline loops: CDR1 SGHDT, CDR2 YYEEEE.

CDR3 loop: CASSYKPGTIQETQYF. The CDR3 DNA reads as TGTGCCAGCAGTTATAAGCCCGGGACAATCCAAGAGACCCAGTACTTC. The chain uses TRBV6-5 and TRBJ2-5, with D possibly matching TRBD1 (6 bases). The V gene lost 3 bases and the J gene lost 1 base, with 15 bases spanning the gap. The CDR3 has 16 amino acids. Germline CDR1 and CDR2: MNHEY and SVGAGI.